The subject of this entry is one T cell receptor (beta chain). The antigen is unknown. The entry originates in a study of CD8 T cells in Susac syndrome. After extraction with the RNeasy kit, roughly 0.5 to 1 ug of the RNA was reverse transcribed using random hexamers. Amplification of TCR beta CDR3 by immunoSEQ multiplex PCR spanned 54 Vbeta and 13 Jbeta. Each CDR3 protein is one row after TCRdb ran MiXCR on the immunoSEQ multiplex PCR reads. The sample has some 130,000 distinct CDR3 sequences; roughly 76% are singletons. The study, taken as a whole, reports: The study conceded that relatively few individuals underwent its TCR sequencing and HLA analysis.

Multiple sclerosis controls were treatment-naive patients with stable or active relapsing-remitting disease. Negative isolation was used for CD8+ and CD4+ T cells, and FACS enrichment was applied to TEMRA cells. This clonotype was obtained from a human donor with multiple sclerosis. Input material: CD8+ T cells from PBMCs.

The CDR3 nucleotides are TGTGCCAGCAGCCAACAGGGTCTGAACACCATATATTTT. It encodes CASSQQGLNTIYF. The chain uses TRBV7-6 and TRBJ1-3; a possible D gene is TRBD1 (6 bases). Trimming pared 5 bases from V and 7 bases from J, leaving 12 bases between. The CDR3 has 13 residues. Looked up from germline, CDR1 is SGHVS and CDR2 is FNYEAQ.